This TCR beta chain was sequenced in a study of blood T cell repertoires in COVID-19. Looking at the study overall: Sites across the United States, Italy and Spain contributed samples from acute and convalescent COVID-19. Sources were T cells, B-cell-depleted T cells, or PBMCs; the material itself was cDNA or gDNA.

Authors' methods: Amplification with reference gene primers provided the estimates of nucleated cell counts. TCRdb keeps only in-frame clones here, not all; method: immunoSEQ multiplex PCR. V and J calls and clone size are copied from that table; D and trimming were computed from the DNA. The table has under 35,000 clones, 80% to 90% seen once; the top ten hold roughly a tenth. The sequence came from a man in his sixties with acute or convalescent COVID-19. Specimen: peripheral blood.

CDR3 residues: CSVDWGASTDTQYF. CDR3 in DNA: TGCAGCGTTGATTGGGGAGCTAGCACAGATACGCAGTATTTT. The rearrangement links TRBV29-1 to TRBJ2-3; D is possibly TRBD2 (5 bases). Per germline, CDR1 SQVTM and CDR2 ANQGSEA. The CDR3 runs 14 residues. The V and J ends lost 3 bases and 0 bases respectively, with 10 bases between them.